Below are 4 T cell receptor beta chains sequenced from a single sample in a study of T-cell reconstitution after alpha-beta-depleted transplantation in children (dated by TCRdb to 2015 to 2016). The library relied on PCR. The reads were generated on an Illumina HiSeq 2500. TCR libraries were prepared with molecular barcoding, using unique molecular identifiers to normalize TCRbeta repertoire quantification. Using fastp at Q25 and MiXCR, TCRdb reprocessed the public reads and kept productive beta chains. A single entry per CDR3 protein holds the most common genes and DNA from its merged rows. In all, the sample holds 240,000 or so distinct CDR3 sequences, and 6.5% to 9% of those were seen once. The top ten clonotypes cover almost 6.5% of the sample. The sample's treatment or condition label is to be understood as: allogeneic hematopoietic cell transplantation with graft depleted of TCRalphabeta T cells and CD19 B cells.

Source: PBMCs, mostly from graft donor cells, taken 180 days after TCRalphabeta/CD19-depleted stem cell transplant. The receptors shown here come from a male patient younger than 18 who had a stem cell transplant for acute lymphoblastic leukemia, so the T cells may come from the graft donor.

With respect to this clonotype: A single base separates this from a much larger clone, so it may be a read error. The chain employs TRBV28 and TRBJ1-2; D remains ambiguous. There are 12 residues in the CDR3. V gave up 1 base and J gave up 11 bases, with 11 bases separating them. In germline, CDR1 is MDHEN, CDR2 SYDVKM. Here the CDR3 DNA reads TGTGCCAGCAGTTTATTTGGTCTCTTGTACACCTTC. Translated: CASSLFGLLYTF.

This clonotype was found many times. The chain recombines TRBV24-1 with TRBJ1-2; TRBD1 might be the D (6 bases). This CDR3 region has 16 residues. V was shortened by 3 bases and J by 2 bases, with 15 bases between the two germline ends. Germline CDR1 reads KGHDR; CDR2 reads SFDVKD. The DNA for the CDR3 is TGTGCCACCAGTGATACCGGGACACCGGCCAACTATGGCTACACCTTC. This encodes CATSDTGTPANYGYTF.

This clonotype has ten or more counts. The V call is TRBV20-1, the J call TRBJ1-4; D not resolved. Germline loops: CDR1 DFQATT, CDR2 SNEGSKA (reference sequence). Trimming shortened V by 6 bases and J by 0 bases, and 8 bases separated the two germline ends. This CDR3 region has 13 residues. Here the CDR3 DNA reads TGCAGTGCCCAGGTTCCAACTAATGAAAAACTGTTTTTT. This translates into CSAQVPTNEKLFF.

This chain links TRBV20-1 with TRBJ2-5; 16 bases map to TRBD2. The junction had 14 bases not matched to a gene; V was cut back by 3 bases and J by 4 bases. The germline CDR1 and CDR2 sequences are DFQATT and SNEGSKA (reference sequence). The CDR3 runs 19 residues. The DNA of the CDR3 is TGCAGTGCTAGGGCAACTAGGGGGACTAGCGGGAGGGCCAGAGAGACCCAGTACTTC. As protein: CSARATRGTSGRARETQYF.